Listed here is a single T cell receptor (beta chain). This clonotype came up many times. Its recognized antigen is unknown. There are no base qualities to consult, and no much larger clone falls within one base. This entry is derived from a study of molecular identifiers for immune sequencing clone quantification (dated by TCRdb to the late 2010s). Regarding the complete study: For a replicate experiment, RNA from about 21,000 or 97,000 naive CD8 T cells was divided into five aliquots, of which four were sequenced. The study was a methods study using CD8 T cells to benchmark molecular-identifier clustering-based TCR repertoire sequencing (MIDCIRS) and TCR RNA copy counting. Broader findings and caveats from the paper: Modeling indicated about 3 TCR RNA copies recovered per cell, compared with about ten by digital PCR, which implies a capture efficiency of approximately 31%. When barcode sub-clustering was omitted, TCR diversity was inflated by chimeric consensus sequences, with chimeras reaching as high as 47%. Naive libraries contained spiked-in Jurkat TCR RNA (10 copies' worth), which is not part of the donor repertoire. Highly expanded clone sizes could be underestimated if identical TCR molecules share a barcode. Spiked-in Jurkat TCR RNA equivalent to a single cell was reported to be detectable even among one million naive CD8 T cells. In CMV-specific effector cells, clones with more than 20 RNA copies accounted for over 98% of molecules, whereas in naive cells such clones accounted for under 1%.

Libraries came from PCR. Sequencing was performed on an Illumina HiSeq 4000. Bulk TCR libraries were prepared as previously described, using TCR primers listed in Table S5. The Qiagen AllPrep DNA/RNA kit was used to purify total RNA. Reads from multiple sequencing runs of the same library were pooled before analysis. On the authors' methods: Reads were retained only if the reads had an exact TCR constant sequence, and the retained reads were trimmed to 150 nt and grouped according to their 12-nt molecular barcodes. Reads within each barcode group were sub-clustered using a 15% Levenshtein threshold, and quality-weighted consensus sequences were constructed for each RNA molecule. Non-functional sequences were excluded, and lower-count sequences lying one edit away from another sequence were also excluded. On the basis of fitting two negative binomial distributions, barcode sub-clusters with fewer than 20% of the maximum read count were discarded. TCRdb trimmed public reads at Q25 via fastp, called clones via MiXCR and kept in-frame beta chains. For every CDR3 protein sequence, its rows merge into one entry that carries the most common genes and DNA. The V and J calls here are based on TCRdb, not the publication. This sample comprises some 650,000 distinct CDR3 sequences, about 20% of them detected only once. The ten largest clones take up 0.75% to 0.95% of the sample.

Libraries of naive CD8 T cells were built from around 20,000 to 990,000 sorted cells, with 10%, 30% or 50% of the purified RNA used. Naive CD8 T cells, defined as CD8+CD4-CCR7+CD45RA+, were FACS-sorted into RLT Plus buffer on a BD FACSAria II. Detection sensitivity was tested by spiking Jurkat RNA equal to some 10 TCR copies' worth into samples containing roughly 19,000-1,000,000 naive CD8 T cells. Enrichment of CD8 T cells was performed with RosetteSep CD8+ T Cell Enrichment Cocktail and Ficoll-Paque, after which ACK red cell lysis was carried out. The germline V gene gives CDR1 as ENHRY and CDR2 as SYGVKD. V and J are truncated by 7 bases and 7 bases respectively, leaving an intervening sequence of 13 bases. The CDR3 measures 13 amino acids from cysteine to phenylalanine. The entry retains the CDR3 DNA only, 39 bases that are in frame from base 1.

The TCR was taken from a human donor in good health. Some libraries in this study had Jurkat cell RNA spiked in. The receptor chain draws on TRBV10-3 and TRBJ1-4; the D segment cannot be called with confidence. Sequenced material: naive CD8+ T cells from blood, with Jurkat cell RNA spiked in. The cell subset or site tag for this specimen amounts to: FACS-sorted CD8+CD4-CCR7+CD45RA+ naive T cells. CDR3 sequence: CAIKNQEIEKLFF. The DNA sequence is TGTGCCATCAAGAACCAGGAGATTGAAAAACTGTTTTTT.